The following is a T cell receptor (beta chain) sequence with its context. A single count supports this clone. No antigen is known for it. Per-base quality was not reported, and no clone a single base away is much larger than it. These data belong to a study of blood T cell repertoires in COVID-19 (dated by TCRdb to between 2020 and 2021). About the full investigation: Samples covering the acute and convalescent phases of COVID-19 were provided by collaborators in the United States, Italy and Spain. The material from the prospective study consisted of cDNA or gDNA derived from T cells, B-cell-depleted T cells, or PBMCs. Subjects who had been exposed to COVID-19, were actively infected with it, or had recovered from it provided the deeply sampled blood TCRbeta repertoires that made up the dataset. The repertoires were made available in a free public database intended to serve as a resource for research on the immune response to SARS-CoV-2. Samples came from the ongoing ImmuneRACE study (first 160 participants) plus 1,254 subjects from 6 global collaborators. Sample metadata almost always included a de-identified subject ID, COVID-19 status, age in years and sex. Where HLA class I and class II types were available, the types were taken from metadata supplied by the sample provider, not from assay-based typing. The study at large found these results: The amount of clinical and demographic metadata varied by source and participant and was provided uncurated.

Participants in the prospective study were enrolled through a virtual design, were aged about 18 to 100 years, and lived in 24 United States geographic areas. In the prospective study, participants were assigned to cohorts based on the clinical history participants reported in a screening survey and a study questionnaire. ImmuneRACE Cohort 3 recovered participants were defined by two consecutive negative NP/OP PCR tests, healthcare professional clearance, or symptom resolution. In the prospective study, whole blood, serum and a nasopharyngeal or oropharyngeal swab were collected from each participant by mobile phlebotomists. Over a roughly 2-month period, participants in the prospective study had the option of providing additional blood draws and questionnaires. Prospective study blood samples were shipped either frozen or at room temperature before DNA extraction. The junction carries 16 bases between V and J, which are trimmed by 4 bases and 0 bases respectively. The CDR1 and CDR2 encoded by the germline V gene are SGHRS and YFSETQ. The CDR3 has 16 amino acids, counting the end cysteine and phenylalanine. Just CDR3 DNA is preserved here, 48 bases in frame from base 1.

TCRbeta CDR3 regions were amplified from genomic DNA using the immunoSEQ Assay, a bias-controlled multiplex PCR. The authors' pipeline ran thus. Nucleated cell counts per sample were estimated from amplification of reference gene primers within the assay. To quantify the absolute abundance of each unique TCRbeta CDR3 rearrangement, sequence reads were collapsed and filtered. For each sample, productive Simpson clonality was calculated as the square root of Simpson's diversity index over productive rearrangements. TCRdb took over this immuneACCESS table, retaining in-frame rearrangements with V and J assigned. Such tables are incomplete; in checked studies, under half of the missing clones stem from an unresolved V gene, and the remainder is unexplained. For V, J and clone size, that table is used; D and trimming come from the DNA. The table for this sample lists about 280,000 clones; around 85% of them were counted only once. About 2.7% of the sample goes to the ten largest clones.

The TCR comes from a woman in her forties or fifties who had recovered from COVID-19. This sequence uses TRBV5-1 and TRBJ1-2, with the D gene not confidently named. Sequencing input: PBMCs or T cells enriched from blood (not recorded which). The encoded CDR3 is CASSPIIDSPNYGYTF. The sequence in DNA is TGCGCCAGCAGCCCAATTATAGACTCCCCTAACTATGGCTACACCTTC.